The 30 T cell receptor beta chains presented below share a single source sample, sequenced in a study of long-term antiretroviral therapy in people with HIV. Sequencing used immunoSEQ v3.0 at survey level. Clones were sequenced by immunoSEQ multiplex PCR, and TCRdb holds only the in-frame ones, with some missing. The sample has some 13,000 clones, 75% to 85% seen once; the top ten hold roughly 13%. The sample consisted of unsorted PBMCs, taken 3.2 years before starting antiretroviral therapy. The receptors derive from a middle-aged man with HIV.

The chain links TRBV6-5 to TRBJ2-2, with 9 bases aligning to TRBD1. Germline CDR1 and CDR2: MNHEY and SVGAGI. J lost 5 bases, V lost 0 bases, and 1 base had no gene match. The CDR3 is made up of 15 amino acids. DNA of the CDR3: TGTGCCAGCAGTTACTCAGGACAGGGGACCGGGGAGCTGTTTTTT. This encodes CASSYSGQGTGELFF.

This clone occurred once. The rearrangement joins TRBV13 to TRBJ2-1, with TRBD1 matching over 8 bases. The CDR3 extends over 18 amino acids. From germline, CDR1 is PRHDT and CDR2 FYEKMQ (reference sequence). J gave up 7 bases and V 3 bases, and 17 bases lay outside the gene matches. The CDR3: CASSFRQGQGSKLNEQFF. Written as DNA, the CDR3 is TGTGCCAGCAGCTTCCGACAGGGGCAGGGATCAAAACTAAATGAGCAGTTCTTC.

This clone was seen more than once but under ten times. The V and J genes are TRBV11-2 and TRBJ2-7; possibly TRBD1 or TRBD2 for D (5 bases each). Germline V gene lookup returns CDR1 SGHAT and CDR2 FQNNGV. The CDR3 sequence is 11 residues long. V was shortened by 8 bases and J by 2 bases, with 7 bases between the two germline ends. The CDR3 sequence: CASEGTYEQYF. The DNA for the CDR3 is TGTGCCAGCGAGGGGACCTACGAGCAGTACTTC.

This rearrangement joins TRBV9 to TRBJ2-5; D possibly corresponds to TRBD1 (6 bases). Germline V gene lookup returns CDR1 SGDLS and CDR2 YYNGEE. V shed 3 bases and J shed 3 bases, with 21 bases lying between them. The CDR3 consists of 17 residues. The CDR3 DNA reads TGTGCCAGCAGCGCCCCATCCGGGACACTCGGAGAAGAGACCCAGTACTTC. It is translated as CASSAPSGTLGEETQYF.

This clone was observed a handful of times. The CDR3 region has the DNA TGTGCCAGCAGGAAATATGGCTACACCTTC. It translates to CASRKYGYTF. The V call is TRBV28, the J call TRBJ1-2, with D unresolved. V shed 6 bases and J shed 5 bases, with 4 bases lying between them. Germline CDR1 and CDR2: MDHEN and SYDVKM. This CDR3 is built from 10 residues.

The DNA for the CDR3 is TGTGCCAGCGCGGGGGGATCGTCCTACGAGCAGTACTTC. It encodes CASAGGSSYEQYF. The chain is built from TRBV7-6 and TRBJ2-7; 8 bases are a match to TRBD2. The germline gives CDR1 SGHVS, CDR2 FNYEAQ. V was pared by 8 bases and J by 1 base, with 4 bases of the junction left unmatched. The CDR3 loop spans 13 amino acids.

The chain couples TRBV7-3 to TRBJ2-3, with D tentatively TRBD2 (5 bases). Germline CDR1 is SGHTA and CDR2 is FQGTGA. V dropped 9 bases and J dropped 1 base, with 14 bases sitting between them. CDR3 length: 14 amino acids. The CDR3 nucleotides read TGTGCCAGTCAACTTCGGGGAGGCACAGATACGCAGTATTTT. Its protein is CASQLRGGTDTQYF.

The V gene is TRBV5-1, the J gene TRBJ2-3; 12 nucleotides line up with TRBD2. Trimming cost V 4 bases and J 3 bases; bases outside gene matches: 9. The CDR3 consists of 17 residues. CDR1 is SGHRS, CDR2 YFSETQ, per germline. The CDR3 DNA reads TGCGCCAGCAGCCCCCTCGCTAGCGGGGGGGCTACAGATACGCAGTATTTT. Protein sequence: CASSPLASGGATDTQYF.

On this clone: An end of the junction differs from the germline gene, which may be a read error. V is TRBV10-2 and J is TRBJ1-2; D gene ambiguous. The germline CDR1 and CDR2 sequences are WSHSY and SAAADI. CDR3 size: 12 residues. The CDR3: CASSDSTPQGHF. DNA for the CDR3: TGCGCCAGCAGTGATAGTACGCCTCAAGGCCACTTC.

This rearrangement joins TRBV19 to TRBJ2-3; D not resolved. The germline V and J ends were trimmed by 4 bases and 5 bases, with 13 bases remaining between them. Germline V CDR1 and CDR2: LNHDA, SQIVND (reference sequence). This CDR3 has 14 residues. The CDR3 protein is CASSRTAARDTQYF. For the CDR3, the DNA is TGTGCCAGTAGTAGGACGGCTGCACGAGATACGCAGTATTTT.

The chain combines TRBV6-1 with TRBJ2-7; TRBD1 agrees at 12 bases. The length of the CDR3 is 13 residues. With V trimmed by 11 bases and J by 6 bases, 8 bases remained unmatched. Germline V CDR1 and CDR2: MNHNS, SASEGT. The CDR3 loop is CAHGDRGPGEQYF. CDR3 nucleotides: TGTGCCCATGGGGACAGGGGGCCGGGCGAGCAGTACTTC.

This chain links TRBV5-6 with TRBJ2-4; no reliable D call. V was shortened by 1 base and J by 2 bases, with 10 bases between the two germline ends. The CDR3 has 15 amino acids. Per the germline V gene, CDR1 is SGHDT and CDR2 is YYEEEE. This CDR3 is CASSLSLSPKNIQYF. Here the CDR3 DNA reads TGTGCCAGCAGCTTGTCATTATCCCCCAAAAACATTCAGTACTTC.

The V gene is TRBV5-1, the J gene TRBJ2-3, with a tentative D call TRBD1 (6 bases). With 1 base removed from V and 0 bases from J, the gap between germline ends came to 9 bases. The germline gives CDR1 SGHRS, CDR2 YFSETQ. This CDR3 comprises 15 residues. CDR3 nucleotides: TGCGCCAGCAGCTTGTCAGGGGCTAGCACAGATACGCAGTATTTT. Translating it yields CASSLSGASTDTQYF. Filled out from reference TRBV5-1 and TRBJ2-3, the complete variable domain reads KAGVTQTPRYLIKTRGQQVTLSCSPISGHRSVSWYQQTPGQGLQFLFEYFSETQRNKGNFPGRFSGRQFSNSRSEMNVSTLELGDSALYLCASSLSGASTDTQYFGPGTRLTVL.

The chain uses TRBV19 and TRBJ2-6; 12 bases are shared with TRBD1. CDR3 size: 18 residues. Trimming took 5 bases from V and 1 from J; bases not matched to a gene: 6. CDR1 and CDR2 (germline): LNHDA, SQIVND (reference sequence). This CDR3 reads CASSQSGQGASGANVLTF. The CDR3, as DNA: TGTGCCAGTAGTCAGTCGGGACAGGGGGCGTCTGGGGCCAACGTCCTGACTTTC. The whole variable domain, remainder taken from reference TRBV19 and TRBJ2-6, is DGGITQSPKYLFRKEGQNVTLSCEQNLNHDAMYWYRQDPGQGLRLIYYSQIVNDFQKGDIAEGYSVSREKKESFPLTVTSAQKNPTAFYLCASSQSGQGASGANVLTFGAGSRLTVL.

The chain carries TRBV18 and TRBJ1-2; D may be TRBD1 (5 bases). Germline V CDR1 and CDR2: KGHSH, LQKENI. This CDR3 is built from 15 residues. The V end lost 6 bases, the J end lost 1 base, and 15 bases lay between the germline ends. CDR3 region: CASSQGRQINYGYTF. DNA of the CDR3: TGTGCCAGCTCCCAAGGGAGACAGATTAACTATGGCTACACCTTC. Variable domain in full (rest from reference TRBV18 and TRBJ1-2): NAGVMQNPRHLVRRRGQEARLRCSPMKGHSHVYWYRQLPEEGLKFMVYLQKENIIDESGMPKERFSAEFPKEGPSILRIQQVVRGDSAAYFCASSQGRQINYGYTFGSGTRLTVV.

V gene TRBV7-3 combines with J gene TRBJ2-1; D is possibly TRBD1 (6 bases). CDR3 length: 13 residues. V dropped 4 bases and J dropped 8 bases, with 12 bases sitting between them. The germline V gene encodes CDR1 SGHTA and CDR2 FQGTGA. For the CDR3, the DNA is TGTGCCAGCAGCTCCACAGGGCGCGATGAGCAGTTCTTC. Translation gives CASSSTGRDEQFF.

The rearrangement links TRBV2 to TRBJ2-7, with TRBD1 matching 7 bases. Germline loops: CDR1 SNHLY, CDR2 FYNNEI. CDR3 length: 15 amino acids. V lost 7 bases and J lost 1; bases outside the gene matches: 10. CDR3 in amino acids: CASTASGTVSYEQYF. The CDR3 nucleotides are TGTGCCAGCACTGCCTCCGGGACAGTGTCCTACGAGCAGTACTTC.

The table lists this clone with a count of one. The chain couples TRBV25-1 to TRBJ1-3, with a possible D match to TRBD1 (6 bases). Per germline, CDR1 MGHDK and CDR2 SYGVNS. Trimming shortened V by 3 bases and J by 4 bases, and 13 bases separated the two germline ends. CDR3 length: 15 residues. In DNA form, the CDR3 reads TGTGCCAGCAGTGACCAACAGGGTACGGGAAACACCATATATTTT. Its translation is CASSDQQGTGNTIYF. The entire variable domain, with the rest obtained from reference TRBV25-1 and TRBJ1-3, is as follows: EADIYQTPRYLVIGTGKKITLECSQTMGHDKMYWYQQDPGMELHLIHYSYGVNSTEKGDLSSESTVSRIRTEHFPLTLESARPSHTSQYLCASSDQQGTGNTIYFGEGSWLTVV.

The chain joins TRBV2 to TRBJ2-5; the D gene is possibly TRBD2 (7 bases). The CDR3 sequence is 16 residues long. The germline V and J ends were trimmed by 4 bases and 2 bases, with 17 bases remaining between them. The germline gives CDR1 SNHLY, CDR2 FYNNEI. DNA for the CDR3: TGTGCCAGCAGTGCGCGTTCGGGGGGCAAACAAGAGACCCAGTACTTC. Amino acid sequence: CASSARSGGKQETQYF.

The chain combines TRBV30 with TRBJ1-1; possible D gene TRBD1, 6 bases. Trimming removed 5 bases from V and 0 bases from J, with 19 bases in between. CDR1 is GTSNPN, CDR2 SVGIG, per germline (reference sequence). The CDR3 length is 16 residues. Here the CDR3 DNA reads TGTGCCTGGTCCCGACAGGTAATCTCGATGAACACTGAAGCTTTCTTT. It codes for CAWSRQVISMNTEAFF.

V is TRBV27 and J is TRBJ1-5; D gene uncertain. With 5 bases removed from V and 3 bases from J, the gap between germline ends came to 14 bases. The CDR3 has 15 residues. Germline V gene sequence: CDR1 MNHEY, CDR2 SMNVEV (reference sequence). The CDR3 coding sequence is TGTGCCAGCAGTCCCCTGGGAAGAATCAATCAGCCCCAGCATTTT. This gives the protein CASSPLGRINQPQHF.

The chain combines TRBV10-3 with TRBJ1-2, with D possibly TRBD1 on 5 matching bases. Germline loops: CDR1 ENHRY, CDR2 SYGVKD. Trimming took off 5 bases at V and 3 bases at J, with 16 bases between the two ends. The CDR3 runs 15 residues. For the CDR3, the DNA is TGTGCCATCAGTCCCGGGAGGGGAGGCGACTATGGCTACACCTTC. This translates into CAISPGRGGDYGYTF.

The V and J genes are TRBV2 and TRBJ1-6; TRBD1 aligns across 8 bases. The V gene end was trimmed by 5 bases and the J gene end by 7 bases; junction bases not matched to a gene: 7. CDR1 is SNHLY, CDR2 FYNNEI, per germline. The CDR3 runs to 15 residues. The CDR3, as DNA: TGTGCCAGCAGTTCGACAGGGGCAGGAAATTCACCCCTCCACTTT. Translating it yields CASSSTGAGNSPLHF.

The CDR3 region has the DNA TGTGCCAGCAGCTCCTGGAAGCAGAAGGGGAACTATGGCTACACCTTC. Translated: CASSSWKQKGNYGYTF. The chain employs TRBV5-4 and TRBJ1-2, with TRBD1 as a possible D gene (5 bases). This CDR3 has 16 residues. V was pared by 3 bases and J by 2 bases, with 17 bases between. Germline V gene lookup returns CDR1 SGHNT and CDR2 YYREEE (reference sequence).

The J gene is TRBJ1-4, the V gene TRBV5-1; D is unresolved. The germline CDR1 and CDR2 sequences are SGHRS and YFSETQ. The CDR3 has 17 amino acids. V lost 6 bases and J lost 5, with 23 bases in between. This CDR3 is CASTFDSERLPNEKLFF. DNA for the CDR3: TGCGCCAGCACCTTCGATTCGGAACGGCTACCGAATGAAAAACTGTTTTTT.

The gene calls are TRBV28 and TRBJ1-4, with D tentatively TRBD1 (6 bases). With 6 bases removed from V and 8 bases from J, the gap between germline ends came to 19 bases. Germline-derived CDR1 and CDR2 are MDHEN and SYDVKM. This CDR3 spans 15 amino acids. The CDR3, as DNA: TGTGCCAGCAGGAGTCCCGGGACACGGGAGGAAAAACTGTTTTTT. This translates into CASRSPGTREEKLFF.

The chain uses TRBV19 and TRBJ1-4; D is ambiguous. There are 17 residues in the CDR3. CDR1 is LNHDA, CDR2 SQIVND, per germline (reference sequence). Trimming removed 2 bases at V and 0 bases at J, with 13 bases between. For the CDR3, the DNA is TGTGCCAGTAGTATATTTGGAATGGGCGCAACTAATGAAAAACTGTTTTTT. Its protein is CASSIFGMGATNEKLFF. Looking up the rest from reference TRBV19 and TRBJ1-4 gives the full variable domain: DGGITQSPKYLFRKEGQNVTLSCEQNLNHDAMYWYRQDPGQGLRLIYYSQIVNDFQKGDIAEGYSVSREKKESFPLTVTSAQKNPTAFYLCASSIFGMGATNEKLFFGSGTQLSVL.

The chain combines TRBV7-9 with TRBJ1-2; no clear D. V gave up 1 base and J gave up 6 bases, with 9 bases separating them. The CDR3 sequence is 13 residues long. Germline V gene sequence: CDR1 SEHNR, CDR2 FQNEAQ (reference sequence). CDR3 protein: CASSLGEWDGYTF. CDR3 sequence (DNA): TGTGCCAGCAGCTTAGGGGAGTGGGATGGCTACACCTTC.

The gene calls are TRBV2 and TRBJ1-6; D is undetermined. There are 14 residues in the CDR3. CDR1 is SNHLY and CDR2 is FYNNEI in the germline V gene. Trimming pared 6 bases from V and 4 bases from J, leaving 10 bases between. For the CDR3, the DNA is TGTGCCAGCAGCGTTCTGGAATATAATTCACCCCTCCACTTT. Its translation is CASSVLEYNSPLHF.

The V gene is TRBV9, the J gene TRBJ1-2; 11 positions match TRBD1. Looked up from germline, CDR1 is SGDLS and CDR2 is YYNGEE. V shed 0 bases, J shed 0 bases, and the junction held 4 bases outside the gene matches. The CDR3 is made up of 17 amino acids. CDR3 DNA: TGTGCCAGCAGCGTAGATTGGACAGGGGGCGCTAACTATGGCTACACCTTC. This sequence encodes CASSVDWTGGANYGYTF.